The next 10 T cell receptor beta chains were all read from a single sample in a study of naive and memory T cell subsets. An equimolar mix of two oligonucleotides served as the beta constant-region primer for TRBC1 and TRBC2. Ligated cDNA was amplified by four rounds of PCR with nested alpha and beta constant-region primers and SP2. MiXCR, applied by TCRdb to the UMI-ligation and nested PCR reads, yields one record per CDR3 protein. Of 95,000 to 150,000 distinct CDR3 sequences in the sample, roughly 36% are singletons; the top ten hold about 0.85%. Sample: central memory CD4+ T cells from blood. These receptors originate from a human donor in good health.

The chain is built from TRBV10-3 and TRBJ2-7; 10 bases map to TRBD1. The CDR3 spans 13 residues. Germline V gene sequence: CDR1 ENHRY, CDR2 SYGVKD. With 7 bases clipped from V and 5 bases from J, the junction kept 5 bases outside the gene matches. This chain's CDR3 is CAINRDRGHEQYF. CDR3 in DNA: TGTGCCATCAACCGGGACAGGGGCCACGAGCAGTACTTC.

This clonotype has a count of ten or more. The chain is built from TRBV18 and TRBJ2-3; D remains unclear. This CDR3 has 13 residues. Trimming stripped 4 bases from V and 5 bases from J, with 10 bases between. Germline CDR1 reads KGHSH; CDR2 reads LQKENI. This chain's CDR3 is CASSLGRGDTQYF. CDR3 in DNA: TGTGCCAGCTCACTTGGACGTGGAGATACGCAGTATTTT.

The table lists this clonotype with a few counts. The V gene is TRBV7-9, the J gene TRBJ2-7, with 9 bases identical to TRBD1. The germline V gene encodes CDR1 SEHNR and CDR2 FQNEAQ (reference sequence). This CDR3 contains 14 residues. The V and J ends lost 3 bases and 6 bases, in that order; junction bases with no gene match: 6. This CDR3 reads CASSFPGQGPEQYF. The CDR3 nucleotides read TGTGCCAGCAGCTTTCCGGGACAGGGTCCCGAGCAGTACTTC.

The chain recombines TRBV3-1 with TRBJ1-3, with D perhaps matching TRBD1 (6 bases). Germline assignment: CDR1 LGHDT and CDR2 YNNKEL (reference sequence). The germline V and J ends were trimmed by 3 bases and 4 bases, with 13 bases remaining between them. CDR3 length equals 15 residues. In DNA form, the CDR3 reads TGTGCCAGCAGCCATAACAGGGTCCGCGGAAACACCATATATTTT. It yields the protein CASSHNRVRGNTIYF.

As to this clonotype: The junction differs from germline at one of its ends, possibly a read error. The rearrangement joins TRBV9 to TRBJ1-6, with D perhaps TRBD1 (5 bases). Germline CDR1 is SGDLS and CDR2 is YYNGEE. This CDR3 spans 16 amino acids. In nucleotides, the CDR3 is TGTGCCAGCAGCGCCTTGGGTCGAGGGGATAATTCACCCCTCCACTTC. Its protein is CASSALGRGDNSPLHF.

This clonotype was recorded a few times. The rearrangement joins TRBV7-8 to TRBJ2-7, with D tentatively TRBD2 (6 bases). Looked up from germline, CDR1 is SGHVS and CDR2 is FQNEAQ. V shed 1 base and J shed 7 bases, with 11 bases lying between them. This CDR3 comprises 13 residues. In DNA, the CDR3 is TGTGCCAGCAGCTTAGATGGGGCGGGGGAGCAGTACTTC. Translated, it gives CASSLDGAGEQYF.

This chain uses TRBV3-1 with TRBJ2-1; 12 bases line up with TRBD2. Germline V gene lookup returns CDR1 LGHDT and CDR2 YNNKEL (reference sequence). This CDR3 contains 16 residues. V lost 2 bases to trimming and J lost 6 bases; unmatched junction nucleotides: 5. The CDR3 protein is CASSQRTSGKINEQFF. The DNA for the CDR3 is TGTGCCAGCAGCCAAAGGACTAGCGGGAAGATCAATGAGCAGTTCTTC.

This rearrangement joins TRBV2 to TRBJ1-2; unclear D gene. Germline values: CDR1 SNHLY, CDR2 FYNNEI. The CDR3 extends over 13 amino acids. Trimming removed 1 base from V and 7 bases from J, with 10 bases in between. CDR3 DNA sequence: TGTGCCAGCAGTGAAGTCGTTTCTGGTGGCTACACCTTC. Amino acids: CASSEVVSGGYTF.

The chain joins TRBV5-5 to TRBJ1-5, with 11 bases that match TRBD1. The germline gives CDR1 SGHKS, CDR2 YYEKEE (reference sequence). The CDR3 length is 16 residues. The V segment lost 4 bases and the J segment 2 bases; nucleotides outside the gene matches: 5. CDR3 coding DNA: TGTGCCAGCAGCCGGACAGGGGGCAGTGGCAATCAGCCCCAGCATTTT. Translating gives CASSRTGGSGNQPQHF.

V gene TRBV20-1 combines with J gene TRBJ2-3; no clear D. The CDR3 contains 12 residues. The V end lost 5 bases, the J end lost 6 bases, and 12 bases lay between the germline ends. Germline CDR1 and CDR2: DFQATT and SNEGSKA (reference sequence). CDR3: CSAQRSSDTQYF. CDR3 nucleotide sequence: TGCAGTGCTCAAAGAAGTTCCGATACGCAGTATTTT.